This TCR beta chain was found in a study of T cells in Graves' hyperthyroidism and ophthalmopathy. As to this clonotype: A much larger clone is a single base away; this may be a read error.

Germline V gene lookup returns CDR1 ENHRY and CDR2 SYGVKD. The CDR3 is 15 amino acids. The patients, who ranged from 18 to 65 in age, presented with newly diagnosed hyperthyroidism lasting under 2 months. Thyroid ultrasound and orbital computed tomography, with clinical symptoms and serum thyroxine and TRAb, informed diagnoses. Amplified TCR beta CDR3 regions derived from RNA transcripts. First-round RT-PCR of the TCR CDR3 relied on the HTBI primer set. From the multiplex PCR reads, TCRdb called clonotypes with MiXCR, one entry per CDR3 protein. The repertoire holds 600,000 or so distinct CDR3 sequences, with around 46% as singletons.

This clonotype was sampled from a woman under 30 with Graves' hyperthyroidism. Source material: peripheral blood or thyroid tissue (not recorded which). V and J are TRBV10-3 and TRBJ1-1; D possibly corresponds to TRBD1 (5 bases). CDR3 loop: CDISESTGGATEAFF. Here the CDR3 DNA reads TGTGACATCAGTGAGTCGACGGGGGGAGCCACTGAAGCTTTCTTT.